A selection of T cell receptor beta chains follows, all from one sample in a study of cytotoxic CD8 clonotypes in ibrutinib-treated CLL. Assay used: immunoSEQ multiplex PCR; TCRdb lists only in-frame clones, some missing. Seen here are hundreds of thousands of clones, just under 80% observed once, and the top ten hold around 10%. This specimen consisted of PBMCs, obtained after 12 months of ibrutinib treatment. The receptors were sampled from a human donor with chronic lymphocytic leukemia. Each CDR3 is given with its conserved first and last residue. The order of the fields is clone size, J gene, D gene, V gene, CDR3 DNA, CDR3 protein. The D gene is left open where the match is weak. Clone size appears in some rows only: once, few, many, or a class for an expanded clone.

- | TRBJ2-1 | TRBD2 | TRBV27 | TGTGCCAGCAGTCACGGACTAGCGGTATACAATGAGCAGTTCTTC | CASSHGLAVYNEQFF
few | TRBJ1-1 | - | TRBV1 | TGCACCAGCAGCCATTTCCCGACTGAAGCTTTCTTT | CTSSHFPTEAFF
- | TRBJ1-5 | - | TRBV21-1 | TGTGCCAGCAGCAATTCAGGACAGGGCAATCAGCCCCAGCATTTT | CASSNSGQGNQPQHF
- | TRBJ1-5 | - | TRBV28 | TGTGCCAGCAGTCAGGGAGACCTTGACAATCAGCCCCAGCATTTT | CASSQGDLDNQPQHF
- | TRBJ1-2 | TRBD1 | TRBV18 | TGTGCCAGCTCACCACCGGACAGGGCTTCGGGCTACACCTTC | CASSPPDRASGYTF
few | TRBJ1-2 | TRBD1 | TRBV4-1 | TGCGCCAGCAGCCAAGAAGAAGGGACAGGGAACTATGGCTACACCTTC | CASSQEEGTGNYGYTF
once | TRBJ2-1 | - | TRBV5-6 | TGTGCCAGCAGCTCGGGCGGTAAGGCAGGGGCGGGTGAGCAGTTCTTC | CASSSGGKAGAGEQFF
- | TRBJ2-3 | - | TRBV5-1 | TGCGCCAGCAGCTACTCAGATACGCAGTATTTT | CASSYSDTQYF
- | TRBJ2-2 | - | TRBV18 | TGTGCCAGCTCCCTGACGGGACACCCGAACACCGGGGAGCTGTTTTTT | CASSLTGHPNTGELFF
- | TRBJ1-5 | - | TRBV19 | TGTGCCAGTAGTATAGATGGGTGGACGGTGCTTGGGCAGCCCCAGCATTTT | CASSIDGWTVLGQPQHF
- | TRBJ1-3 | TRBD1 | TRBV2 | TGTGCCAGCAGTGACAGGGGGGCGAAAGCTGGAAACACCATATATTTT | CASSDRGAKAGNTIYF
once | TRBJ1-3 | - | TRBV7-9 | TGTGCCAGCAGCTTAGTGCCCGGAGGATCTCCCTCTGGAAACACCATATATTTT | CASSLVPGGSPSGNTIYF
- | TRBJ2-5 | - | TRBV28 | TGTGCCAGCAGTCGACCCCAGATGACCCAGTACTTC | CASSRPQMTQYF
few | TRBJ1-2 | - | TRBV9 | TGTGCCAGCAGCGTAGCAGGGTATGGCTACACCTTC | CASSVAGYGYTF
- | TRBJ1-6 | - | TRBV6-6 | TGTGCCAGCAGTTCGCTGGGGGGGCGGAATTCACCCCTCCACTTT | CASSSLGGRNSPLHF
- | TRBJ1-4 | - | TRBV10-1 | TGCGCCAGCAGATCGACGAATAATGAAAAACTGTTTTTT | CASRSTNNEKLFF
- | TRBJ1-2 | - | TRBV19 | TGTGCCAGTAGCTGGGGGTCAGGGAGTGGCTACACCTTC | CASSWGSGSGYTF
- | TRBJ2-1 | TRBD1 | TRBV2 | TGTGCCAGCAGTTCAGGTCCGGGACAGGGACGAGATGAGCAGTTCTTC | CASSSGPGQGRDEQFF
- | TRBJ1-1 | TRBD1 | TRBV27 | TGTGCCAACCGGACAGGAAAAAACACTGAAGCTTTCTTT | CANRTGKNTEAFF
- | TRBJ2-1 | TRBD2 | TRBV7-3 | TGTGCCAGCAGCTTAAATAGCGGGGGGGCCCTATTCTTC | CASSLNSGGALFF
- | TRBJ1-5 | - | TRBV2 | TGTGCCAGCAGTGAAGACAGGATCGGTCAGCCCCAGCATTTT | CASSEDRIGQPQHF
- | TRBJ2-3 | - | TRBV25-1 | TGTGCCAGCACCTGTCCCAGCACAGATACGCAGTATTTT | CASTCPSTDTQYF
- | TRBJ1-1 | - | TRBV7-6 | TGTGCCAGCAGCGCGGGGTGGGGGGACACTGAAGCTTTCTTT | CASSAGWGDTEAFF
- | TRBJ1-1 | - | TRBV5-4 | TGTGCCAGCACTATGAGGGGGAACACTGAAGCTTTCTTT | CASTMRGNTEAFF
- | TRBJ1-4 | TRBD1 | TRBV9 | TGTGCCAGCAGCGTAGGATCAGGGGGCAACGGTAATGAAAAACTGTTTTTT | CASSVGSGGNGNEKLFF
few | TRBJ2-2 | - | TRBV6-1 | TGTGCCAGGGGGTGGGAGACCGGGGAGCTGTTTTTT | CARGWETGELFF
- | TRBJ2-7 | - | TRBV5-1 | TGCGCCAGCAGCCACGGCGGGTTGCCTTCCTACGAGCAGTACTTC | CASSHGGLPSYEQYF
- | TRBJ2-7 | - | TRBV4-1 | TGCGCCAGCAGCCAAGGAGGAGCAGGGAACTACGAGCAGTACTTC | CASSQGGAGNYEQYF
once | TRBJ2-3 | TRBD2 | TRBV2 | TGTGCCAGCAGTGCACTAGCGGTCACAGATACGCAGTATTTT | CASSALAVTDTQYF
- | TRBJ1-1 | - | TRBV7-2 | TGTGCCAGCAGCTTTACTCGGTTGACTGGGGGAATGAACACTGAAGCTTTCTTT | CASSFTRLTGGMNTEAFF
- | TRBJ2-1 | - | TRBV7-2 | TGTGCCAGCAGCTTAGTTGGGAATGAGCAGTTCTTC | CASSLVGNEQFF
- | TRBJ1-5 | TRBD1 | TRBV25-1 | TGTGCCAGCAGTGAATTCGGGACAGGTAATCAGCCCCAGCATTTT | CASSEFGTGNQPQHF
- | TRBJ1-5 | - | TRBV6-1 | TGTGCCAGCGGTTCCGGGTCCAATCAGCCCCAGCATTTT | CASGSGSNQPQHF
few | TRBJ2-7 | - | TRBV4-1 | TGCGCCAGCAGCCAAATCTATACAGGAACCTACGAGCAGTACTTC | CASSQIYTGTYEQYF
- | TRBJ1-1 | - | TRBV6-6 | TGTGCCAGCAGTTTAGGTACAGGTAGAGAGGGGAAGGCTTTCTTT | CASSLGTGREGKAFF
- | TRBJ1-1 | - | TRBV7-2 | TGTGCCAGCAACCCCTGGCGGGGGGCTGAAGCTTTCTTT | CASNPWRGAEAFF
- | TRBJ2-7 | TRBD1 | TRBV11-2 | TGTGCCAGCAGCCCCGGGACAGGGTCGGCCTACGAGCAGTACTTC | CASSPGTGSAYEQYF
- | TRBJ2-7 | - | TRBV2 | TGTGCCGGGGGCCGCGCAGGGGGAGGCTACGAGCAGTACTTC | CAGGRAGGGYEQYF
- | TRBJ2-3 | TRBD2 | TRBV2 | TGTGCCAGCAGTTCCCTAGCGGGCACAGATACGCAGTATTTT | CASSSLAGTDTQYF
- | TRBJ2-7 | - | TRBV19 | TGTGCCAGTAGTCTTCGGACAGACTTGACCTACGAGCAGTACTTC | CASSLRTDLTYEQYF
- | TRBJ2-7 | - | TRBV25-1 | TGTGCCAGCAGTGTAGACAGGCTCTCGTCGGATCAGTACTTC | CASSVDRLSSDQYF
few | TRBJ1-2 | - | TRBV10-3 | TGTGCCATCAGTGAGGGGACGGACTATGGCTACACCTTC | CAISEGTDYGYTF
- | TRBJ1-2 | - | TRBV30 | TGTGCCTTTCTCCCGGGACGGATGTACTATGGCTACACCTTC | CAFLPGRMYYGYTF
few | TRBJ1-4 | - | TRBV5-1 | TGCGCCAGCAGCTTGGTGGCGACAGGAGGTAATGAAAAACTGTTTTTT | CASSLVATGGNEKLFF